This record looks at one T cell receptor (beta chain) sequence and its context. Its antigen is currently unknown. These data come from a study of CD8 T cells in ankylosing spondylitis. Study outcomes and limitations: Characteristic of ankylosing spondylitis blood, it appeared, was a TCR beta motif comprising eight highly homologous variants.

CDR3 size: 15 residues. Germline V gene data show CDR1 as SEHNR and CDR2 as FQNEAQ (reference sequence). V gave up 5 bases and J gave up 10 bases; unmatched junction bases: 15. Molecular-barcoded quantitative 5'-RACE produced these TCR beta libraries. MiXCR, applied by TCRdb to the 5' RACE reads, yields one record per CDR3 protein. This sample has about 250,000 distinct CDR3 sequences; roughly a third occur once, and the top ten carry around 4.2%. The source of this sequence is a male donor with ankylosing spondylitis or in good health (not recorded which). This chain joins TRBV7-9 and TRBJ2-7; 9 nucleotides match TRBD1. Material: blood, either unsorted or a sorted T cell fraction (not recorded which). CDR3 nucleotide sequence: TGTGCCAGCAGCCGCGCGGGACAGGGATTCCAGGGACAGTACTTC. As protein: CASSRAGQGFQGQYF.